Following are 18 T cell receptor beta chains from one sample sequenced in a study of blood T cell repertoires in COVID-19. Libraries were prepared by immunoSEQ multiplex PCR; TCRdb keeps only in-frame clonotypes and omits some of them. Found here are about 250,000 clones, approximately 85% of them singletons; the top ten hold about 7%. The sample was PBMCs or T cells enriched from blood (not recorded which). These receptors were taken from a woman between 50 and 59 years old who had been exposed to COVID-19.

The rearrangement joins TRBV12-3 or TRBV12-4 to TRBJ1-2, with unresolved D. V shed 5 bases and J shed 8 bases, with 12 bases lying between them. The CDR3 sequence is 12 residues long. This CDR3 is CASSRLTGGYTF. The CDR3 DNA reads TGTGCCAGCAGTCGGTTGACTGGGGGCTACACCTTC.

The chain combines TRBV29-1 with TRBJ1-6, with TRBD1 identical over 7 bases. Germline assignment: CDR1 SQVTM and CDR2 ANQGSEA. Unmatched junction bases numbered 9, after V lost 4 bases and J lost 9 bases. The CDR3 extends over 14 amino acids. This CDR3 is CSVGEDRFVSPLHF. CDR3 sequence (DNA): TGCAGCGTTGGGGAGGACAGGTTTGTTTCACCCCTCCACTTT.

This chain joins TRBV29-1 and TRBJ2-3; 11 bases fit TRBD1. Trimming cost V 5 bases and J 3 bases; bases outside gene matches: 7. The CDR3 totals 15 residues. Germline V gene sequence: CDR1 SQVTM, CDR2 ANQGSEA. CDR3 nucleotides: TGCAGCGTTAGACCGGGACAGGGGGTAACAGATACGCAGTATTTT. This gives the protein CSVRPGQGVTDTQYF.

The gene calls are TRBV9 and TRBJ1-2, with D uncertain. V lost 0 bases, J lost 0 bases, and 12 bases lay in between. The CDR3 loop spans 16 amino acids. Germline V gene data show CDR1 as SGDLS and CDR2 as YYNGEE. The CDR3 sequence: CASSVAETLANYGYTF. CDR3 nucleotide sequence: TGTGCCAGCAGCGTAGCTGAAACCCTAGCTAACTATGGCTACACCTTC.

The chain recombines TRBV18 with TRBJ1-6; the D is unclear. From germline, CDR1 is KGHSH and CDR2 LQKENI. The CDR3 is 15 amino acids. Trimming left V 3 bases short and J 10 bases short, with 16 bases between. Here the CDR3 reads CASSPRQSRTSPLHF. As DNA, the CDR3 is TGTGCCAGCTCACCCCGACAATCCCGCACGTCACCCCTCCACTTT.

This clone appeared a few times. This chain joins TRBV2 and TRBJ2-7; 8 bases are shared with TRBD1. Germline V gene lookup returns CDR1 SNHLY and CDR2 FYNNEI. There are 13 residues in the CDR3. With V trimmed by 10 bases and J by 5 bases, 10 bases remained unmatched. The CDR3 region has the DNA TGTGCCATTTTCGGACAGGGTGGCCACGAGCAGTACTTC. Encoded protein: CAIFGQGGHEQYF.

The CDR3 region is CASSFPGTGRVHF. Here the CDR3 DNA reads TGTGCCAGCAGCTTCCCAGGGACAGGGAGGGTCCACTTT. The chain is built from TRBV7-9 and TRBJ1-6; 9 bases agree with TRBD1. With 3 bases clipped from V and 17 bases from J, the junction kept 8 bases outside the gene matches. The CDR3 consists of 13 residues. Germline lookup yields CDR1 SEHNR and CDR2 FQNEAQ (reference sequence).

The rearrangement joins TRBV5-8 to TRBJ2-5, with D unclear. The CDR3 extends over 12 amino acids. V was pared by 1 base and J by 5 bases, with 6 bases between. Germline V gene data show CDR1 as SGHTS and CDR2 as YDEGEE. CDR3: CASSLTRETQYF. The CDR3 region has the DNA TGTGCCAGCAGCTTGACCCGGGAGACCCAGTACTTC.

This chain connects TRBV15 to TRBJ2-7; 8 positions match TRBD1. Per germline, CDR1 LNHNV and CDR2 YYDKDF (reference sequence). The CDR3 consists of 15 residues. J was trimmed by 1 base and V by 5 bases; bases with no gene match: 7. The CDR3 here is CATSSGTGVSYEQYF. The CDR3 DNA is TGTGCCACCAGCTCCGGGACAGGCGTTTCCTACGAGCAGTACTTC.

This rearrangement joins TRBV7-2 to TRBJ1-2, with TRBD1 matching 9 bases. The CDR3 is made up of 15 amino acids. Looked up from germline, CDR1 is SGHTA and CDR2 is FQGNSA. V trimming: 5 bases; J trimming: 7 bases; junction bases outside the gene matches: 11. DNA of the CDR3: TGTGCCAGCAGCCCCCCGGGACAGGGAATGGGTGGCTACACCTTC. Translating it yields CASSPPGQGMGGYTF.

V gene TRBV19 combines with J gene TRBJ1-5, with 9 bases that match TRBD1. The CDR3 is made up of 17 amino acids. Trimming took 3 bases from V and 0 from J; bases not matched to a gene: 6. Looked up from germline, CDR1 is LNHDA and CDR2 is SQIVND (reference sequence). CDR3 loop: CASSIRTGVHSNQPQHF. In DNA, the CDR3 is TGTGCCAGTAGTATTCGGACAGGGGTCCATAGCAATCAGCCCCAGCATTTT.

The chain has TRBV10-3 and TRBJ1-1, with D tentatively TRBD1 (5 bases). V dropped 2 bases and J dropped 8 bases, with 18 bases sitting between them. The CDR3 is 15 amino acids. Germline CDR1 reads ENHRY; CDR2 reads SYGVKD. The CDR3 DNA sequence: TGTGCCATCAGTGAGATTGGACACGCAAAGTCAGAAGCTTTCTTT. As protein: CAISEIGHAKSEAFF.

V and J are TRBV12-3 or TRBV12-4 and TRBJ1-1, with D possibly being TRBD1 (5 bases). V was shortened by 6 bases and J by 5 bases, with 10 bases between the two germline ends. CDR3 size: 12 residues. This chain's CDR3 is CASSPGRTEAFF. The CDR3 region has the DNA TGTGCCAGCAGCCCAGGGAGGACTGAAGCTTTCTTT.

The chain carries TRBV18 and TRBJ1-1, with D unresolved. There are 15 residues in the CDR3. V dropped 2 bases and J dropped 1 base, with 11 bases sitting between them. Germline CDR1 is KGHSH and CDR2 is LQKENI. The DNA for the CDR3 is TGTGCCAGCTCACCAGCACTGGGCACGAACACTGAAGCTTTCTTT. This encodes CASSPALGTNTEAFF.

The chain is built from TRBV5-1 and TRBJ2-5; no reliable D call. Trimming removed 0 bases from V and 5 bases from J, with 23 bases in between. Germline CDR1 is SGHRS and CDR2 is YFSETQ. The CDR3 loop spans 18 amino acids. CDR3 loop: CASSLAWASVMGRETQYF. Here the CDR3 DNA reads TGCGCCAGCAGCTTGGCCTGGGCCAGTGTGATGGGCCGGGAGACCCAGTACTTC.

This chain uses TRBV19 with TRBJ2-7; TRBD1 matches at 10 bases. V shed 3 bases and J 4 bases; nucleotides not matched to a gene: 3. Looked up from germline, CDR1 is LNHDA and CDR2 is SQIVND (reference sequence). The CDR3 totals 14 residues. CDR3 in amino acids: CASSIGDRGYEQYF. The CDR3 DNA sequence: TGTGCCAGTAGTATTGGGGACAGGGGTTACGAGCAGTACTTC.

This rearrangement joins TRBV2 to TRBJ1-2; no clear D. From germline, CDR1 is SNHLY and CDR2 FYNNEI. This CDR3 is built from 12 residues. With 4 bases removed from V and 5 bases from J, the gap between germline ends came to 8 bases. CDR3: CASSGGAYGYTF. As DNA, the CDR3 is TGTGCCAGCAGTGGGGGAGCGTATGGCTACACCTTC.

This clone was observed once. The J gene is TRBJ2-2, the V gene TRBV4-2, with 10 bases fitting TRBD2. The germline gives CDR1 LGHNA, CDR2 YNFKEQ. This CDR3 comprises 18 residues. V gave up 4 bases and J gave up 3 bases; unmatched junction bases: 11. Here the CDR3 reads CASSPGVTSGFYTGELFF. The CDR3 coding sequence is TGTGCCAGCAGCCCAGGGGTGACTAGCGGGTTCTACACCGGGGAGCTGTTTTTT.